This T cell receptor beta chain was found in a study of blood T cell repertoires in COVID-19. Study background: Whether acute or convalescent, the COVID-19 samples came from the United States, Italy and Spain.

With 1 base clipped from V and 5 bases from J, the junction kept 2 bases outside the gene matches. The V gene's germline CDR1 is SEHNR and CDR2 FQNEAQ (reference sequence). The CDR3 contains 14 residues. This table comes from immunoSEQ multiplex PCR, and its TCRdb copy is limited to in-frame clones, with some not included. The sample lists some 180,000 clones, 84% seen once, with roughly 3.1% in the top ten. This chain links TRBV7-9 with TRBJ1-1; 9 bases match TRBD1. Sequencing was carried out using PBMCs or T cells enriched from blood (not recorded which). This sequence was found in a woman aged 25 to 39 who had been exposed to COVID-19. The CDR3 DNA reads TGTGCCAGCAGCTTAGGGACAGGGGAGACTGAAGCTTTCTTT. Translating gives CASSLGTGETEAFF.